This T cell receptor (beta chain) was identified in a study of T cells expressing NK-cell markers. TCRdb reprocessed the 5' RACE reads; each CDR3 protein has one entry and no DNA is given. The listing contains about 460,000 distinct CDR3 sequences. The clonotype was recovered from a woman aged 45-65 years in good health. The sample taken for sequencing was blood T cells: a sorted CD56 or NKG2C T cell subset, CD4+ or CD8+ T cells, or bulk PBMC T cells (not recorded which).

CDR3 sequence reads: CASSYEGAGAKNIQYF. The genes are TRBV6-7 and TRBJ2-4; lacking DNA, the TRBD1 call made by TCRdb goes unchecked. TRBV6-7 is recorded as an ORF, its role being uncertain. The CDR3 extends over 16 amino acids.